These 24 T cell receptor beta chains were sequenced from one sample in a study of shared clonotypes between healthy human individuals. This table comes from immunoSEQ multiplex PCR, and its TCRdb copy is limited to in-frame clones, with some not included. Here the sample spans about 1.1 million clones, around three quarters being singletons. The sequenced sample consisted of memory CD4+ T cells from PBMCs. Subset specified: CD45RA-negative fraction. All receptors come from a man younger than 35 in good health. Some clones in this sample may be carry-over from other donors' samples.

This chain joins TRBV2 and TRBJ1-5; D gene unclear. Trimming left V 5 bases short and J 4 bases short, with 9 bases between. The CDR3 runs to 13 residues. Germline assignment: CDR1 SNHLY and CDR2 FYNNEI. The CDR3, as DNA: TGTGCCAGCAGTCCCTTTACGAATCAGCCCCAGCATTTT. Protein product: CASSPFTNQPQHF.

Remarks on this clone: Other DNA sequences in the sample encode the same CDR3. The chain has TRBV28 and TRBJ1-1; D might be TRBD1 (6 bases). The CDR3 contains 14 residues. Germline-derived CDR1 and CDR2 are MDHEN and SYDVKM. Trimming shortened V by 6 bases and J by 1 base, and 12 bases separated the two germline ends. In DNA, the CDR3 is TGTGCCAGCAGAGGGGGGACGAAGAACACTGAAGCTTTCTTT. Protein sequence: CASRGGTKNTEAFF.

In its sample, this clone was seen once. The V gene is TRBV7-2, the J gene TRBJ2-6, with TRBD2 as a possible D gene (6 bases). The CDR3 loop spans 15 amino acids. CDR1 is SGHTA and CDR2 is FQGNSA in the germline V gene. Trimming took 5 bases from V and 2 from J, leaving 10 bases between them. The CDR3 DNA is TGTGCCAGCAGCCCCAGGGAGGCTGGGGCCAACGTCCTGACTTTC. Its translation is CASSPREAGANVLTF. Full variable domain (remainder filled in from reference TRBV7-2 and TRBJ2-6): GAGVSQSPSNKVTEKGKDVELRCDPISGHTALYWYRQSLGQGLEFLIYFQGNSAPDKSGLPSDRFSAERTGGSVSTLTIQRTQQEDSAVYLCASSPREAGANVLTFGAGSRLTVL.

As to this clone: A read error may account for a junction end that differs from germline. This rearrangement joins TRBV6-1 to TRBJ2-3, with D perhaps matching TRBD2 (6 bases). The CDR3 extends over 14 amino acids. Germline loops: CDR1 MNHNS, CDR2 SASEGT. The DNA for the CDR3 is TGTGCCAGCAGGGAAGGACTATCCTCCTATACGCAGTATTTT. Amino acids: CASREGLSSYTQYF.

This clone came up a few times. The chain uses TRBV10-1 and TRBJ2-2; D might be TRBD2 (6 bases). The CDR3 runs 14 residues. CDR1 is WNHNN, CDR2 SYGVQD, per germline (reference sequence). Trimming shortened V by 6 bases and J by 4 bases, and 12 bases separated the two germline ends. CDR3 nucleotides: TGCGCCAGCAGACCCGACGGGGGCACCGGGGAGCTGTTTTTT. Its protein is CASRPDGGTGELFF.

This clone was observed a handful of times. The chain couples TRBV18 to TRBJ2-7; 7 bases align to TRBD1. V shed 5 bases and J 2 bases; nucleotides not matched to a gene: 3. CDR3 size: 13 residues. The germline gives CDR1 KGHSH, CDR2 LQKENI. The CDR3 DNA sequence: TGTGCCAGCTCAGGGACAGTTCCCTACGAGCAGTACTTC. Amino acid sequence: CASSGTVPYEQYF.

The genes are TRBV7-9 and TRBJ2-1; 9 nucleotides line up with TRBD1. With 3 bases clipped from V and 6 bases from J, the junction kept 6 bases outside the gene matches. CDR3 length: 15 residues. Germline V lookup: CDR1 SEHNR, CDR2 FQNEAQ (reference sequence). The CDR3 region has the DNA TGTGCCAGCAGCTTTAGTGACAGGGGGGGCAATGAGCAGTTCTTC. Encoded protein: CASSFSDRGGNEQFF.

The chain couples TRBV12-5 to TRBJ1-2; unclear D gene. V was cut by 2 bases and J by 2 bases, with 6 bases left in between. The CDR3 totals 13 residues. Germline V gene sequence: CDR1 LGHNT, CDR2 FRNRAP. CDR3 DNA: TGTGCTAGTGGTTTGAACCGCAACTATGGCTACACCTTC. Translating it yields CASGLNRNYGYTF.

The chain is built from TRBV19 and TRBJ2-7, with 9 positions matching TRBD2. The CDR3 loop spans 15 amino acids. Looked up from germline, CDR1 is LNHDA and CDR2 is SQIVND (reference sequence). The J segment lost 7 bases and the V segment lost 6 bases, leaving 13 bases of the junction unmatched. The CDR3 spells CASSPIAGVTGEQYF. In DNA, the CDR3 is TGTGCCAGTAGCCCTATAGCGGGAGTGACGGGGGAGCAGTACTTC.

The chain carries TRBV15 and TRBJ1-5, with D perhaps TRBD1 (6 bases). CDR1 and CDR2 from the germline V gene are LNHNV and YYDKDF (reference sequence). With 6 bases removed from V and 2 bases from J, the gap between germline ends came to 20 bases. CDR3 size: 17 residues. CDR3 region: CATRVGGLMGRNQPQHF. In DNA, the CDR3 is TGTGCCACCAGGGTCGGGGGGCTGATGGGGCGCAATCAGCCCCAGCATTTT.

As concerns this clone: Other DNA sequences in this specimen translate into the identical CDR3. V is TRBV28 and J is TRBJ1-3, with TRBD1 as a possible D gene (5 bases). The CDR3 is 14 residues long. Trimming cost V 4 bases and J 3 bases, with 10 bases left between them. Per the germline V gene, CDR1 is MDHEN and CDR2 is SYDVKM. CDR3 nucleotides: TGTGCCAGCAGTTCCGGCAGGGTTGGAAACACCATATATTTT. Translated, it gives CASSSGRVGNTIYF.

This clone was found a few times. V usage is TRBV7-3 and J usage is TRBJ2-4; a weak D match, TRBD2 (5 bases). Germline CDR1 SGHTA, CDR2 FQGTGA. V shed 4 bases and J shed 0 bases, with 7 bases lying between them. This CDR3 is 14 amino acids long. CDR3 coding DNA: TGTGCCAGCAGCTCCGGACTAGCCAAAAACATTCAGTACTTC. Amino acids: CASSSGLAKNIQYF.

This clone was detected ten times or more. The chain joins TRBV2 to TRBJ2-7; either TRBD1 or TRBD2 may supply D (5 bases each). Between the trimmed V and J ends, which lost 6 bases and 6 bases, there was a span of 12 bases. CDR1 is SNHLY and CDR2 is FYNNEI in the germline V gene. This CDR3 spans 12 amino acids. CDR3 bases: TGTGCCAGCAGCCTAGACAGCGGCGAGCAGTACTTC. Translating gives CASSLDSGEQYF.

The gene calls are TRBV29-1 and TRBJ1-4, with D possibly being TRBD1 (5 bases). Trimming took 3 bases from V and 6 from J, leaving 11 bases between them. The V gene's germline CDR1 is SQVTM and CDR2 ANQGSEA. CDR3 size: 13 residues. The CDR3 here is CSVESSGDEKLFF. The CDR3 nucleotides are TGCAGCGTTGAGAGTTCGGGGGATGAAAAACTGTTTTTT.

This chain links TRBV28 with TRBJ1-5, with TRBD1 identical over 9 bases. Trimming cost V 11 bases and J 2 bases; bases outside gene matches: 7. This CDR3 is built from 14 residues. The germline CDR1 and CDR2 sequences are MDHEN and SYDVKM. In DNA form, the CDR3 reads TGTGCCGGCACAGGGGGCCGGGGCAATCAGCCCCAGCATTTT. It specifies CAGTGGRGNQPQHF.

This rearrangement joins TRBV2 to TRBJ2-2, with TRBD2 matching over 12 bases. J was trimmed by 4 bases and V by 8 bases; bases with no gene match: 8. CDR1 and CDR2 from the germline V gene are SNHLY and FYNNEI. This CDR3 has 16 amino acids. The CDR3 bases are TGTGCCAGCCTGGGGACTAGCGGGTCGGGCACCGGGGAGCTGTTTTTT. Its protein is CASLGTSGSGTGELFF. The full variable domain, completed using reference TRBV2 and TRBJ2-2, is EPEVTQTPSHQVTQMGQEVILRCVPISNHLYFYWYRQILGQKVEFLVSFYNNEISEKSEIFDDQFSVERPDGSNFTLKIRSTKLEDSAMYFCASLGTSGSGTGELFFGEGSRLTVL.

This chain joins TRBV28 and TRBJ1-1; weak D call: TRBD1 (5 bases). V was pared by 3 bases and J by 4 bases, with 9 bases between. CDR1 MDHEN and CDR2 SYDVKM come from the germline V gene. CDR3 size: 13 residues. CDR3 residues: CASSFPGPTEAFF. The CDR3 coding sequence is TGTGCCAGCAGTTTCCCGGGACCCACTGAAGCTTTCTTT.

The chain combines TRBV27 with TRBJ2-7; D is unresolved. Deletions cut 2 bases from V and 4 bases from J, with 15 bases between. The CDR3 spans 15 residues. Per the germline V gene, CDR1 is MNHEY and CDR2 is SMNVEV (reference sequence). This CDR3 is CASSLMAATHYEQYF. The CDR3 DNA follows: TGTGCCAGCAGTTTAATGGCCGCCACCCATTACGAGCAGTACTTC.

The rearrangement uses TRBV5-1 and TRBJ2-7; 12 bases fit TRBD2. After removal of 4 bases from V and 1 base from J, the junction contained 3 bases not matched to a gene. The CDR3 extends over 15 amino acids. Germline CDR1 SGHRS, CDR2 YFSETQ. The CDR3 reads CASSMGTSGSYEQYF. The CDR3, as DNA: TGCGCCAGCAGCATGGGGACTAGCGGGTCCTACGAGCAGTACTTC.

The chain joins TRBV30 to TRBJ2-6; D not certain. The germline V gene encodes CDR1 GTSNPN and CDR2 SVGIG (reference sequence). The ends were cut back, 3 bases at V and 2 bases at J, with 8 bases in the middle. CDR3 length: 14 residues. CDR3 nucleotide sequence: TGTGCCTGGAGAGAATTAGCTGGGGCCAACGTCCTGACTTTC. It encodes CAWRELAGANVLTF.

The chain joins TRBV25-1 to TRBJ2-5; D perhaps matches TRBD2 (5 bases). V shed 5 bases and J shed 4 bases, with 11 bases lying between them. The length of the CDR3 is 13 residues. Germline lookup yields CDR1 MGHDK and CDR2 SYGVNS. The CDR3 DNA reads TGTGCCAGCAGTCTTCTAGCAGCAGAGACCCAGTACTTC. Its translation: CASSLLAAETQYF.

The rearrangement joins TRBV5-1 to TRBJ2-3; 8 bases agree with TRBD2. This CDR3 has 14 residues. V lost 6 bases, J lost 3 bases, and 6 bases stayed unmatched. Germline CDR1 SGHRS, CDR2 YFSETQ. The DNA for the CDR3 is TGCGCCAGCACTCCGGCTAGCGGGACAGATACGCAGTATTTT. Translation gives CASTPASGTDTQYF.

The chain carries TRBV11-2 and TRBJ1-4; D not certain. The germline V gene encodes CDR1 SGHAT and CDR2 FQNNGV. The CDR3 sequence is 14 residues long. V lost 1 base and J 6 bases, leaving 9 bases between the germline ends. The CDR3 region has the DNA TGTGCCAGCAGCTTAGCCGTTGTGGATGAAAAACTGTTTTTT. Translation: CASSLAVVDEKLFF.

This clone is a singleton in its sample. This chain links TRBV2 with TRBJ2-2; TRBD1 is a possible D gene (5 bases). V lost 3 bases, J lost 4 bases, and 12 bases lay in between. The CDR3 runs 15 residues. The germline V gene encodes CDR1 SNHLY and CDR2 FYNNEI. The CDR3 is CASSESWQGTGELFF. Here the CDR3 DNA reads TGTGCCAGCAGTGAGAGTTGGCAGGGCACCGGGGAGCTGTTTTTT.